The clone carrying this T cell receptor (beta chain) was detected many times. Antigen unknown. This record comes from a study of T cells in Graves' hyperthyroidism and ophthalmopathy. Across the whole study: Upon initial diagnosis and before any treatment, peripheral blood was collected. Study observations and caveats: Clonotypes that were expanded in thyroid above 0.001 mostly appeared in blood too.

Trimming at V came to 6 bases and at J to 4 bases, leaving 7 bases not matched to a gene. The CDR3 sequence is 15 residues long. CDR1 is MNHNS, CDR2 SASEGT, per germline. TCR beta CDR3 regions were amplified from RNA transcripts. RT-PCR in the first round (using the HTBI primer set) targeted the TCR CDR3. TCRdb itself ran the multiplex PCR reads through MiXCR, one entry per CDR3 protein. The sample holds 600,000 to 750,000 distinct CDR3 sequences; 15% to 20% are singletons and the top ten take around a sixth. This chain connects TRBV6-1 to TRBJ2-2; 8 nucleotides agree with TRBD2. Sequencing was carried out using blood. The origin of this receptor is a man in his fifties or sixties with Graves' hyperthyroidism. CDR3: CASSSGTRATGELFF. The CDR3 nucleotides read TGTGCCAGCAGCTCCGGGACTAGAGCCACCGGGGAGCTGTTTTTT.